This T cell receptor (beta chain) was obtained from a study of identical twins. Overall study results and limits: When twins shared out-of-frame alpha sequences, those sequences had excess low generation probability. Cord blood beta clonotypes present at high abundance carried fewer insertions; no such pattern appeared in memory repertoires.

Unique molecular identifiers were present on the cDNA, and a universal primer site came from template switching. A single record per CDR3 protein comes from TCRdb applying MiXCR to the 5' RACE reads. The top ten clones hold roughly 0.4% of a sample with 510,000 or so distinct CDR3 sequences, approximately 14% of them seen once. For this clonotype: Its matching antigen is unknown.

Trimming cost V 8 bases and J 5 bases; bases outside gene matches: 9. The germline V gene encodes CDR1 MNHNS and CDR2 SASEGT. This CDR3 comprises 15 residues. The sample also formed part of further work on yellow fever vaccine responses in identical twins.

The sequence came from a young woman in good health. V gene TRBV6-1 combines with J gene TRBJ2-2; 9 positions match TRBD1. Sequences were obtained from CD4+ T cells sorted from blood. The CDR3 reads CASLPLDRGTGELFF. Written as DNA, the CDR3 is TGTGCCAGCCTCCCCCTGGACAGGGGAACCGGGGAGCTGTTTTTT.